The clone carrying this TCR beta chain was seen more than once but under ten times. With 60 Vbeta and 13 Jbeta primers, the PCR was carried out. Clones were sequenced by immunoSEQ multiplex PCR, and TCRdb holds only the in-frame ones, with some missing. This table has some 110,000 clones, approximately 67% appearing once. This specimen comes from a study of cytomegalovirus exposure and HLA in healthy donors. Germline CDR1 and CDR2: LNHDA and SQIVND (reference sequence). Trimming left V 3 bases short and J 7 bases short, with 15 bases between. This CDR3 comprises 15 residues. The sequence was collected from a man between 18 and 35 years old in good health and CMV-seronegative. The rearrangement uses TRBV19 and TRBJ1-4; D possibly corresponds to TRBD1 (5 bases). The sequenced sample was PBMCs. The CDR3 region is CASSISGAAPEKLFF. The CDR3 coding sequence is TGTGCCAGTAGTATCTCTGGGGCAGCTCCTGAAAAACTGTTTTTT.